This TCR beta chain comes out of a study of shared clonotypes between healthy human individuals. Study in general: Per donor, CD8 memory used one plate, CD8 naive used two, CD4 memory used three and CD4 naive used three.

TCRdb's copy holds only in-frame clones and misses some; the assay was immunoSEQ multiplex PCR. The data hold millions of clones, with under 95% observed a single time. Positively selected for CCR7, the CD45RO-negative cells used as naive CD8 cells excluded terminally differentiated effector memory CD45RA+ cells. Between the trimmed V and J ends, which lost 2 bases and 2 bases, there was a span of 12 bases. Germline V CDR1 and CDR2: MNHNY, SVGAGI (reference sequence). The CDR3 has 15 amino acids. The chain is built from TRBV6-6 and TRBJ1-2, with a possible D match to TRBD1 (5 bases). The sample comprised naive CD8+ T cells from PBMCs. The origin of this receptor is a man younger than 30 in good health. Some clones in this sample may be carry-over from other donors' samples. The CDR3 is CASSYEGPENYGYTF. As DNA, the CDR3 is TGTGCCAGCAGTTACGAGGGACCGGAGAACTATGGCTACACCTTC.